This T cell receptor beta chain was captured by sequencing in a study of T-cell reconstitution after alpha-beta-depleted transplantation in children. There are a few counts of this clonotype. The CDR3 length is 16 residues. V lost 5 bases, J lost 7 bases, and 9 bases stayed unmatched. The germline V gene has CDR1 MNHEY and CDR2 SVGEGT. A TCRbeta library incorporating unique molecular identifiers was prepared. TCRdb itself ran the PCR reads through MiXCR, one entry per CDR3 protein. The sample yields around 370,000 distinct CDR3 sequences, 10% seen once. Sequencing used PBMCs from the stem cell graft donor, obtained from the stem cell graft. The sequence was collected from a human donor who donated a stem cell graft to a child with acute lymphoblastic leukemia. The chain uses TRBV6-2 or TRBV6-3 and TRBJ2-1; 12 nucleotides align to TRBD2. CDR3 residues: CASSDGLAGKRNEQFF. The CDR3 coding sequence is TGTGCCAGCAGTGACGGACTAGCGGGAAAACGGAATGAGCAGTTCTTC.